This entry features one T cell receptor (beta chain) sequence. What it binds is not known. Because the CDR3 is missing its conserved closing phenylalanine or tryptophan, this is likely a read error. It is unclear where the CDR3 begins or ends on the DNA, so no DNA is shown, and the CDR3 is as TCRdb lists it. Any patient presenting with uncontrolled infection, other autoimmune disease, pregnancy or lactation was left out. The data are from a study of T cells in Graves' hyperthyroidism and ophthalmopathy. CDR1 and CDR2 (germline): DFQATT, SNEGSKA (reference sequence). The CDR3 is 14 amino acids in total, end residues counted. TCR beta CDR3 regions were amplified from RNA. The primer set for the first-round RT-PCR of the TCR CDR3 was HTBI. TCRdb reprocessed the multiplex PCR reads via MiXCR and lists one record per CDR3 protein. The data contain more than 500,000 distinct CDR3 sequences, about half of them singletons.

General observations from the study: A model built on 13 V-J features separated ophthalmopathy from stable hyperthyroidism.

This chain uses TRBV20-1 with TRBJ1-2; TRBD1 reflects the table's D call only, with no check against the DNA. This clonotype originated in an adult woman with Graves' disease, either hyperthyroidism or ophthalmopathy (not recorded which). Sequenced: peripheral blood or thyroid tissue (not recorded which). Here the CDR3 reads CSARGGSTGGNIFV.